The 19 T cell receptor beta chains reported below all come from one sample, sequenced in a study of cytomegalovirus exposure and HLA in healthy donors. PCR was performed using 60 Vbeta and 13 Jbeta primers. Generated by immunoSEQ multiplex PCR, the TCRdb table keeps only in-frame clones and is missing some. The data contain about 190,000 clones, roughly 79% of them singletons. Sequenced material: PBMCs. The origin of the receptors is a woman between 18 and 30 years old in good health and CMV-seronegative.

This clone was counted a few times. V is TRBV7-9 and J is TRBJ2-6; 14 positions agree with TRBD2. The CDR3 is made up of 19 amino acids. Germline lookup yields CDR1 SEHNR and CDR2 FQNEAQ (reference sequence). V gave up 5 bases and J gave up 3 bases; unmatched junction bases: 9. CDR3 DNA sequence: TGTGCCAGCAGCGTGGGACTAGCGGGGGCCATTTATGGGGCCAACGTCCTGACTTTC. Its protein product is CASSVGLAGAIYGANVLTF.

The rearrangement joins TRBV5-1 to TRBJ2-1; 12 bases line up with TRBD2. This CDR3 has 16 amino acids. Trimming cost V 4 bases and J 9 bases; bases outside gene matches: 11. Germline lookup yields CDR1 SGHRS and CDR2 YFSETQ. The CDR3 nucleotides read TGCGCCAGCAGCGAGGGGGGGACGGGACTAGCGGGTGAGCAGTTCTTC. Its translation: CASSEGGTGLAGEQFF.

In DNA, the CDR3 is TGTGCCTGGGCCGGGACAGGCGGTGGGGGGGCGCCCCAGCATTTT. This sequence encodes CAWAGTGGGGAPQHF. V usage is TRBV30 and J usage is TRBJ1-5; 8 nucleotides match TRBD1. This CDR3 comprises 15 residues. V dropped 5 bases and J dropped 9; count of bases not matched to a gene: 15. The germline CDR1 and CDR2 sequences are GTSNPN and SVGIG (reference sequence).

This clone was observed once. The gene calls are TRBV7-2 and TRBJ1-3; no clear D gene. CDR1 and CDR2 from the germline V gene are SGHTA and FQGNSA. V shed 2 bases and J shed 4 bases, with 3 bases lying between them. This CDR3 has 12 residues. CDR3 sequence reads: CASSLPGNTIYF. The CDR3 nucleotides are TGTGCCAGCAGCTTACCAGGAAACACCATATATTTT.

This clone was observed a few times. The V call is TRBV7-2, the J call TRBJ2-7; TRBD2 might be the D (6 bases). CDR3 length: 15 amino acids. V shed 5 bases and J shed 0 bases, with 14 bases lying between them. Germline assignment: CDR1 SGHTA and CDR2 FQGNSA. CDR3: CASSLRDSYSYEQYF. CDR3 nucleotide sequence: TGTGCCAGCAGCCTCCGGGACTCTTACTCCTACGAGCAGTACTTC.

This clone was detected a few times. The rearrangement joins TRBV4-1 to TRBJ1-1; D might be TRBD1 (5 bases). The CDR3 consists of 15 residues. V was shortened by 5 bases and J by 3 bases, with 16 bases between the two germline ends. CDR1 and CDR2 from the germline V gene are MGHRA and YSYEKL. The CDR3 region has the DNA TGCGCCAGCAGCTCCAGGGATGGGGGGGACACTGAAGCTTTCTTT. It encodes CASSSRDGGDTEAFF.

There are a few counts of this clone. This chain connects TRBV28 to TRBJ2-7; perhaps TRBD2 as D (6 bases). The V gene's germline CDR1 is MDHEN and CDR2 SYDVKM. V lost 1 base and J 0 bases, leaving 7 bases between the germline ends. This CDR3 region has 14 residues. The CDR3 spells CASSLYGSSYEQYF. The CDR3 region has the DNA TGTGCCAGCAGTTTATACGGGAGCTCCTACGAGCAGTACTTC.

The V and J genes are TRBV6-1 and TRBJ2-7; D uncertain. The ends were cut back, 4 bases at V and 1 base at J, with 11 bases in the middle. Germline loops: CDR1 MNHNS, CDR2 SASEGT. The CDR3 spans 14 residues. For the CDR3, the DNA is TGTGCCAGCAGTGGGTCCGGTTGGTCCTACGAGCAGTACTTC. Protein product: CASSGSGWSYEQYF.

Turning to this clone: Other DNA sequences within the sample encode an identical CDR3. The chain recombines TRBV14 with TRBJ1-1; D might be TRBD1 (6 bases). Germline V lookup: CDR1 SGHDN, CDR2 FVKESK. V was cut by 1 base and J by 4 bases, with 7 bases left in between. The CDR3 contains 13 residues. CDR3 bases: TGTGCCAGCAGCCAAGGCAGGGGCACTGAAGCTTTCTTT. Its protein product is CASSQGRGTEAFF.

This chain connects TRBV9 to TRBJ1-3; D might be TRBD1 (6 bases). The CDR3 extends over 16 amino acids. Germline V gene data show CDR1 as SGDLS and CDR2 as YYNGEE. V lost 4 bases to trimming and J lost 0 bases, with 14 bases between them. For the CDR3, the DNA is TGTGCCAGCAGCCCGAGGACAGTCCTCTCTGGAAACACCATATATTTT. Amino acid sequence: CASSPRTVLSGNTIYF.

CDR3 sequence reads: CASGIGSRGGTEAFF. The DNA of the CDR3 is TGTGCCAGCGGCATCGGGAGTCGTGGGGGAACTGAAGCTTTCTTT. The chain carries TRBV6-6 and TRBJ1-1, with D tentatively TRBD1 (5 bases). The CDR3 length is 15 residues. V shed 8 bases and J shed 5 bases, with 21 bases lying between them. The germline CDR1 and CDR2 sequences are MNHNY and SVGAGI (reference sequence).

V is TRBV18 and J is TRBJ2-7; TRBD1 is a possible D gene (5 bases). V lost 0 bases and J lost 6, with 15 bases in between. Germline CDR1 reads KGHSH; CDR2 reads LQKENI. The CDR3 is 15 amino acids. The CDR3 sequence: CASSPPGRGPVEQYF. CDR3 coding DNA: TGTGCCAGCTCACCACCGGGTAGGGGTCCGGTCGAGCAGTACTTC.

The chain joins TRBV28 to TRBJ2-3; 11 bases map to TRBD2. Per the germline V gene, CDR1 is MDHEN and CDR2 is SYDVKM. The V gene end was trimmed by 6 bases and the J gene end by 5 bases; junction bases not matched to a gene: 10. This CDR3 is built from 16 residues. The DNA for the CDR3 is TGTGCCAGCAGACTGAGACTAGCGGGGTCTTTAGATACGCAGTATTTT. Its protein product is CASRLRLAGSLDTQYF.

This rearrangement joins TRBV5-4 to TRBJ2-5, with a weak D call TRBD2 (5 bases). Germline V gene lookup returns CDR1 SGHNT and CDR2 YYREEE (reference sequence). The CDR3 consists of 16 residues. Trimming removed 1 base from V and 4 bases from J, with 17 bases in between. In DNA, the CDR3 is TGTGCCAGCAGCTTGTCACGGGAAGCCCCCGGAGAGACCCAGTACTTC. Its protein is CASSLSREAPGETQYF.

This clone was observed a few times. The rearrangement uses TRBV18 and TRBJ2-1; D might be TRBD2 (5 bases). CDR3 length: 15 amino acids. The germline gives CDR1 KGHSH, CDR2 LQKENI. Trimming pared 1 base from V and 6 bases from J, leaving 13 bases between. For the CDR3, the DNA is TGTGCCAGCTCACCACTGGACGGGATCCGCAATGAGCAGTTCTTC. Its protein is CASSPLDGIRNEQFF.

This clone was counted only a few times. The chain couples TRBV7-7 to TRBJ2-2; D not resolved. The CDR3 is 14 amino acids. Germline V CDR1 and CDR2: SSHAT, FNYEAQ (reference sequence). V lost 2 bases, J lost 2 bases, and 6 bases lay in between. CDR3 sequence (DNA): TGTGCCAGCAGCTTATTAACTAACACCGGGGAGCTGTTTTTT. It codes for CASSLLTNTGELFF.

The CDR3 DNA reads as TGTGCCTGGAGTGCCCTATCCCTGAACACTGAAGCTTTCTTT. Its protein is CAWSALSLNTEAFF. The rearrangement uses TRBV30 and TRBJ1-1; D gene uncertain. Germline values: CDR1 GTSNPN, CDR2 SVGIG (reference sequence). CDR3 size: 14 residues. V was trimmed by 1 base and J by 0 bases, leaving 9 bases between them.

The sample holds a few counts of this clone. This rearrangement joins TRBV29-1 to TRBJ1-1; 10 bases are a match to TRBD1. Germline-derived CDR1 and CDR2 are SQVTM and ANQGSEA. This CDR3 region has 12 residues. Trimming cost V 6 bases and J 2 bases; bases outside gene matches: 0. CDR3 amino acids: CSVTGGNTEAFF. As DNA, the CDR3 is TGCAGCGTGACAGGGGGCAACACTGAAGCTTTCTTT.

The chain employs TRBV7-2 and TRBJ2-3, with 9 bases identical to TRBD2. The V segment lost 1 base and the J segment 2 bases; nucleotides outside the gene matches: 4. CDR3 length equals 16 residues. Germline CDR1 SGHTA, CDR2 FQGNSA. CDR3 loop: CASSLGAGGFTDTQYF. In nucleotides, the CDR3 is TGTGCCAGCAGCTTAGGCGCGGGGGGGTTCACAGATACGCAGTATTTT.